The clone carrying this TCR beta chain was seen only once. The antigen remains undetermined. This CDR3 is 15 amino acids long. CDR1 and CDR2 (germline): SGHTA, FQGNSA. V gave up 5 bases and J gave up 9 bases, with 19 bases separating them. Measured with immunoSEQ multiplex PCR; TCRdb has only the in-frame clones, and not every one. The profile shows roughly 100,000 clones, around 94% of them singletons. The data were taken from a study of T cell responses to AZD1222 COVID-19 vaccine. Overall study findings and caveats: Donors in the cohort were predominantly white British and more often female, and clonal diversity was possibly underestimated. Among those given AZD1222, only five to seven were seropositive at baseline. Vaccine-related CD4 TCRs covered spike, predominating at 160-218 and 743-854.

The chain employs TRBV7-2 and TRBJ1-4; D is possibly TRBD1 (5 bases). This specimen consisted of peripheral blood, obtained on day 0 of AZD1222 vaccination. The TCR comes from an adult in good health. The CDR3 sequence is CASSLTAGTYKKLFF. Written as DNA, the CDR3 is TGTGCCAGCAGCCTGACAGCCGGGACTTATAAAAAACTGTTTTTT. The complete variable domain, with remaining parts taken from reference TRBV7-2 and TRBJ1-4, reads GAGVSQSPSNKVTEKGKDVELRCDPISGHTALYWYRQSLGQGLEFLIYFQGNSAPDKSGLPSDRFSAERTGGSVSTLTIQRTQQEDSAVYLCASSLTAGTYKKLFFGSGTQLSVL.